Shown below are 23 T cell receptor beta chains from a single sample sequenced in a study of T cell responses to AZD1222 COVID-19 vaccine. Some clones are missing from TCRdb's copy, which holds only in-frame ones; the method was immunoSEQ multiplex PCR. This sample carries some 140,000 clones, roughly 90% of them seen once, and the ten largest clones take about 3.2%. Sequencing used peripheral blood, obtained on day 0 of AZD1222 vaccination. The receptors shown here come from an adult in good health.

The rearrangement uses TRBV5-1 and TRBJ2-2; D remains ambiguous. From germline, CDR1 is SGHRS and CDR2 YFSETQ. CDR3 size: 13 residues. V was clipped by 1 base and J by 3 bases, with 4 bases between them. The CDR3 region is CASSLTDTGELFF. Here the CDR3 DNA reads TGCGCCAGCAGCTTGACGGACACCGGGGAGCTGTTTTTT.

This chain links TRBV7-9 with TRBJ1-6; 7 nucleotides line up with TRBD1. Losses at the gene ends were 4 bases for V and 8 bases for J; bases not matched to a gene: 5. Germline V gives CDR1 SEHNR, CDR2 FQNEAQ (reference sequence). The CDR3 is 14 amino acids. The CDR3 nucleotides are TGTGCCAGCAGCTCTGGACAGGTCCATTCACCCCTCCACTTT. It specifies CASSSGQVHSPLHF.

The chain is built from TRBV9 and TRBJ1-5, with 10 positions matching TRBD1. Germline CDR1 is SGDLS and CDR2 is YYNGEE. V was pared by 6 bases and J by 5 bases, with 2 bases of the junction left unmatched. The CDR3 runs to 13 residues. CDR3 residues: CASNGTGDQPQHF. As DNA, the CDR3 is TGTGCCAGCAACGGGACAGGGGATCAGCCCCAGCATTTT.

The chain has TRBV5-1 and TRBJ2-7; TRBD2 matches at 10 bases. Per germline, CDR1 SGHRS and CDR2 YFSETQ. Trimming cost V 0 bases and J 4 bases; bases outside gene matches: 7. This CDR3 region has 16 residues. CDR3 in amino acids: CASSLEGASGSYEQYF. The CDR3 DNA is TGCGCCAGCAGCTTGGAAGGGGCTAGCGGGAGTTACGAGCAGTACTTC.

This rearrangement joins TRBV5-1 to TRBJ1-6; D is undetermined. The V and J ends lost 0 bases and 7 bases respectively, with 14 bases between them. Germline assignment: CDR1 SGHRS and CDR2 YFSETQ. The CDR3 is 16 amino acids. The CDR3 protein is CASSLGGFDGNSPLHF. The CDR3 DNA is TGCGCCAGCAGCTTGGGAGGATTCGATGGGAATTCACCCCTCCACTTT. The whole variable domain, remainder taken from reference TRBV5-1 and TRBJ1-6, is KAGVTQTPRYLIKTRGQQVTLSCSPISGHRSVSWYQQTPGQGLQFLFEYFSETQRNKGNFPGRFSGRQFSNSRSEMNVSTLELGDSALYLCASSLGGFDGNSPLHFGNGTRLTVT.

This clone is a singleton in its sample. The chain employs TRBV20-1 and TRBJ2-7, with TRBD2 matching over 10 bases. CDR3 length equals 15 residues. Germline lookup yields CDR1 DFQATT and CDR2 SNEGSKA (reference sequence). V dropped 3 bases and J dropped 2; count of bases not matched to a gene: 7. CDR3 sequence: CSASASGSRPYEQYF. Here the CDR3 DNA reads TGCAGTGCTAGTGCTAGCGGGAGCAGGCCCTACGAGCAGTACTTC.

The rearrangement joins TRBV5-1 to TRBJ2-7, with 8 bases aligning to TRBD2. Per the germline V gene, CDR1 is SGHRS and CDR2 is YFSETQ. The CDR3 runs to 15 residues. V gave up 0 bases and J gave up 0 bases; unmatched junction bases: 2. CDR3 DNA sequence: TGCGCCAGCAGCTTGGTGCGGGAGGACTCCTACGAGCAGTACTTC. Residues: CASSLVREDSYEQYF.

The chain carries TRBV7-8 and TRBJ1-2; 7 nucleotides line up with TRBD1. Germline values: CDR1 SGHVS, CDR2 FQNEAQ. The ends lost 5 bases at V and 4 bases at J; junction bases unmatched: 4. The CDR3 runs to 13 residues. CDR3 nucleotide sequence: TGTGCCAGCAGCGTGGGACAGATCTATGGCTACACCTTC. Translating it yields CASSVGQIYGYTF.

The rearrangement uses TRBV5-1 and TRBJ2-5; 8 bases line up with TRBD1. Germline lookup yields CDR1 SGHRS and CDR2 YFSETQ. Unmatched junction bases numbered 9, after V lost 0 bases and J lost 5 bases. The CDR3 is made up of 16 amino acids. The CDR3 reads CASSLAPGGSQETQYF. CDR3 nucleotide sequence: TGCGCCAGCAGCTTGGCCCCAGGGGGCTCGCAGGAGACCCAGTACTTC.

The chain's CDR3 is CASSIRENTEAFF. The CDR3 DNA reads as TGTGCCAGCAGTATCAGGGAAAACACTGAAGCTTTCTTT. V is TRBV6-5 and J is TRBJ1-1, with D perhaps TRBD1 (5 bases). There are 13 residues in the CDR3. Germline V gives CDR1 MNHEY, CDR2 SVGAGI. The V and J ends lost 5 bases and 2 bases respectively, with 9 bases between them.

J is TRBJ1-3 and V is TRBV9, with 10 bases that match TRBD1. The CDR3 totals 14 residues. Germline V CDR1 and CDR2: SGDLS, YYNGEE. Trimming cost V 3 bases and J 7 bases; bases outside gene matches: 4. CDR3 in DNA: TGTGCCAGCAGCGCCGGGACAGGGGTCAACACCATATATTTT. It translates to CASSAGTGVNTIYF.

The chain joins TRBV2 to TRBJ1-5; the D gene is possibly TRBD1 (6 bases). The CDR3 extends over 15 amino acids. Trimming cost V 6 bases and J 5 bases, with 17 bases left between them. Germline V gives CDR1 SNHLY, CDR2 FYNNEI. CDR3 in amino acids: CASSDSGTPYQPQHF. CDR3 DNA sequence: TGTGCCAGCAGCGACTCCGGGACACCCTATCAGCCCCAGCATTTT.

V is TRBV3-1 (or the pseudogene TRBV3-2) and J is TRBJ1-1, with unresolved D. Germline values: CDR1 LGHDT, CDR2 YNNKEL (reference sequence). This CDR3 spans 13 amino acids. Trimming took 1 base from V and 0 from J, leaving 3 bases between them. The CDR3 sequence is CASSQALNTEAFF. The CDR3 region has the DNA TGTGCCAGCAGCCAAGCTCTGAACACTGAAGCTTTCTTT.

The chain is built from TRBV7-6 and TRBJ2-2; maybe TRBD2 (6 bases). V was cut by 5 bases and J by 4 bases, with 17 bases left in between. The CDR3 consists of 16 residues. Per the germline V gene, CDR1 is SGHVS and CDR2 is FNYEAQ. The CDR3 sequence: CASSTSGLQSTGELFF. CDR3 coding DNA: TGTGCCAGCAGCACCTCGGGACTGCAGAGCACCGGGGAGCTGTTTTTT.

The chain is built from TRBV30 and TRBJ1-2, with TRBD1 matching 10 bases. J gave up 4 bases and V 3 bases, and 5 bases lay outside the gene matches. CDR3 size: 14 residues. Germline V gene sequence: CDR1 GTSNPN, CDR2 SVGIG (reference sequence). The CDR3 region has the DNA TGTGCCTGGAGAGCCCGGGACAGGGGCTATGGCTACACCTTC. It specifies CAWRARDRGYGYTF.

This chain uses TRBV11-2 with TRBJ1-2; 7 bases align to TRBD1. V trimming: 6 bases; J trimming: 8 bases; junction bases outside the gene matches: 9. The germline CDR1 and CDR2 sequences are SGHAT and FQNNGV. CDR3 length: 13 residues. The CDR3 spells CASRGARQGGYTF. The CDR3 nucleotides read TGTGCCAGCAGAGGGGCTAGACAGGGAGGCTACACCTTC.

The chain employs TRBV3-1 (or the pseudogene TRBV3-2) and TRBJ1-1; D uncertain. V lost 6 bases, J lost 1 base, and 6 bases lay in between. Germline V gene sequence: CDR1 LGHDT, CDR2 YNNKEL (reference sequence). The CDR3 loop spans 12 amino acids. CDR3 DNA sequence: TGTGCCAGCAGTCGACAGAACACTGAAGCTTTCTTT. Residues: CASSRQNTEAFF.

The CDR3 nucleotides read TGTGCCAGCTCACTTAGCGGGAGAAACAATGAGCAGTTCTTC. Its protein product is CASSLSGRNNEQFF. This chain joins TRBV18 and TRBJ2-1; TRBD2 agrees at 9 bases. CDR1 and CDR2 (germline): KGHSH, LQKENI. Unmatched junction bases numbered 3, after V lost 4 bases and J lost 5 bases. This CDR3 contains 14 residues.

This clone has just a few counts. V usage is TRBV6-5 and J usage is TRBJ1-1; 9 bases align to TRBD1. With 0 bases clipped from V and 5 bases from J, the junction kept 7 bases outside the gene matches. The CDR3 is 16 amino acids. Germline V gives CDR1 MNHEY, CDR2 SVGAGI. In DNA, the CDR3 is TGTGCCAGCAGTTACTCGGGACAGGGTGGAAGGACTGAAGCTTTCTTT. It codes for CASSYSGQGGRTEAFF.

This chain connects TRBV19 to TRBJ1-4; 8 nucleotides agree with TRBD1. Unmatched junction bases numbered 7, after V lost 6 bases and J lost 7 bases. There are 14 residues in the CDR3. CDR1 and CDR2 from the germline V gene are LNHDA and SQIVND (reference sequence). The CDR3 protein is CASREDRVAEKLFF. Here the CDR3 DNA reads TGTGCCAGTAGGGAGGACAGGGTGGCTGAAAAACTGTTTTTT. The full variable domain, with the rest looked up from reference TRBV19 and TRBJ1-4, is DGGITQSPKYLFRKEGQNVTLSCEQNLNHDAMYWYRQDPGQGLRLIYYSQIVNDFQKGDIAEGYSVSREKKESFPLTVTSAQKNPTAFYLCASREDRVAEKLFFGSGTQLSVL.

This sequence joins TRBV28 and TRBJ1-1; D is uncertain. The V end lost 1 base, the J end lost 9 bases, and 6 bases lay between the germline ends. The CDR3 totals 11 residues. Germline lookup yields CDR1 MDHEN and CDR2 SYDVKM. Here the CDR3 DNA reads TGTGCCAGCAGTTTATATCCCAAAGCTTTCTTT. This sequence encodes CASSLYPKAFF. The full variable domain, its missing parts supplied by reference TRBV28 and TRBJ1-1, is DVKVTQSSRYLVKRTGEKVFLECVQDMDHENMFWYRQDPGLGLRLIYFSYDVKMKEKGDIPEGYSVSREKKERFSLILESASTNQTSMYLCASSLYPKAFFGQGTRLTVV.

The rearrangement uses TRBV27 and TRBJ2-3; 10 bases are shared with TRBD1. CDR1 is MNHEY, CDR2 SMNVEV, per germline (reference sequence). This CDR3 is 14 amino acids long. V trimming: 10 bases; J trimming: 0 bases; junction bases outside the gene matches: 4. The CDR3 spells CATLGQGSTDTQYF. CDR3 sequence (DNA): TGTGCCACCCTGGGACAGGGGAGCACAGATACGCAGTATTTT.

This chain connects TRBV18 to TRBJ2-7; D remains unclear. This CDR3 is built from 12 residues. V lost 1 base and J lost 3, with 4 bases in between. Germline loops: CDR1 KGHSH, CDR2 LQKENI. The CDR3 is CASSPRLYEQYF. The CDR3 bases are TGTGCCAGCTCACCACGCCTCTACGAGCAGTACTTC.